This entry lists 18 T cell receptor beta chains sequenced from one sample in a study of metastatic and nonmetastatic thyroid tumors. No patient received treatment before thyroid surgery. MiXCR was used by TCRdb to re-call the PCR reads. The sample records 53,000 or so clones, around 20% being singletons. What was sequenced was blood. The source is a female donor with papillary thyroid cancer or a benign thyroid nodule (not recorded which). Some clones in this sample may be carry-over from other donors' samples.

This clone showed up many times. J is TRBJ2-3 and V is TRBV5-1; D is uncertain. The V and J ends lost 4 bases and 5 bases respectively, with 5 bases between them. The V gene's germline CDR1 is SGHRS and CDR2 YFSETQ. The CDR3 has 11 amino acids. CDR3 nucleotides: TGCGCCAGCAGCAAAGGAGATACGCAGTATTTT. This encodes CASSKGDTQYF.

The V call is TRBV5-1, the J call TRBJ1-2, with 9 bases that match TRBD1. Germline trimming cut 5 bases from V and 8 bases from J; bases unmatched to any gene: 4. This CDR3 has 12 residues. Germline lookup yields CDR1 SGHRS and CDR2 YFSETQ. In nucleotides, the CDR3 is TGCGCCAGCAGACAGGACAGGGGAGGCTACACCTTC. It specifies CASRQDRGGYTF.

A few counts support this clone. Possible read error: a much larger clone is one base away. The CDR3 DNA is TGTTCCAGCAGTTTAGGCGGGCAGGGGTACGAGCAGTACTTC. This sequence encodes CSSSLGGQGYEQYF. The rearrangement uses TRBV28 and TRBJ2-7, with D possibly matching TRBD1 (6 bases). Looked up from germline, CDR1 is MDHEN and CDR2 is SYDVKM. This CDR3 is 14 amino acids long.

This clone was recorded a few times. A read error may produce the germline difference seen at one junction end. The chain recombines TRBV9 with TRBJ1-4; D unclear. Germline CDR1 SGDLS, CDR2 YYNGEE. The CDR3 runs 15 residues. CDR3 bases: TGTGCCAGCAGCGTAGGGATTACAGCTAATGAAAAACTGCTTTTT. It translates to CASSVGITANEKLLF.

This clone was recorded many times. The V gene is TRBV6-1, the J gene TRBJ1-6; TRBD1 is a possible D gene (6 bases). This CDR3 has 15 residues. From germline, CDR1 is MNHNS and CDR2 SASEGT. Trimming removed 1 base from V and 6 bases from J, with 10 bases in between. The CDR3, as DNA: TGTGCCAGCAGTGAAGTTGGGGGGCCTAATTCACCCCTCCACTTT. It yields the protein CASSEVGGPNSPLHF.

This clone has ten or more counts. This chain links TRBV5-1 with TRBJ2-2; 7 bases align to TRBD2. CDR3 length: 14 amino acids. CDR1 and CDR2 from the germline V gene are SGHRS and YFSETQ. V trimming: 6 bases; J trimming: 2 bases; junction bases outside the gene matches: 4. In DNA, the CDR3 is TGCGCCAGCACCGGGACTACCAACACCGGGGAGCTGTTTTTT. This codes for CASTGTTNTGELFF.

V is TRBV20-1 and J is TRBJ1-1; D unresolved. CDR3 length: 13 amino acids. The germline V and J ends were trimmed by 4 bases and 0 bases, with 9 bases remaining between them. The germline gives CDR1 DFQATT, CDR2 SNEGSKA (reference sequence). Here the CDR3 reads CSANRAMNTEAFF. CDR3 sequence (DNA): TGCAGTGCTAACAGAGCCATGAACACTGAAGCTTTCTTT.

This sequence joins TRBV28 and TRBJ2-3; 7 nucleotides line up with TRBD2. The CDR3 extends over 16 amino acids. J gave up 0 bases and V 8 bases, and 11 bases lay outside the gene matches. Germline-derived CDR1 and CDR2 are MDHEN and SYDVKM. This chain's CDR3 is CASGTGGGGSTDTQYF. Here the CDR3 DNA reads TGTGCCAGCGGCACGGGGGGTGGCGGTAGCACAGATACGCAGTATTTT.

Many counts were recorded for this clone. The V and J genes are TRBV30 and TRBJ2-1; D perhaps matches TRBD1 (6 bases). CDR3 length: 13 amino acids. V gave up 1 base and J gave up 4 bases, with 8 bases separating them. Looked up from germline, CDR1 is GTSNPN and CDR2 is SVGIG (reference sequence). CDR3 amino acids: CAWSGQGYNEQFF. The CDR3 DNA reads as TGTGCCTGGAGTGGTCAGGGGTACAATGAGCAGTTCTTC.

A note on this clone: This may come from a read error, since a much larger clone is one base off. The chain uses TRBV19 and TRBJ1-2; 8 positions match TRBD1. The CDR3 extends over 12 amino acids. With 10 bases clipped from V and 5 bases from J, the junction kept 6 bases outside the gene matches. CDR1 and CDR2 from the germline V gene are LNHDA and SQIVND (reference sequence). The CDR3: CAILDRGYGYTF. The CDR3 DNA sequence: TGTGCCATCCTCGACAGGGGATATGGCTACACCTTC.

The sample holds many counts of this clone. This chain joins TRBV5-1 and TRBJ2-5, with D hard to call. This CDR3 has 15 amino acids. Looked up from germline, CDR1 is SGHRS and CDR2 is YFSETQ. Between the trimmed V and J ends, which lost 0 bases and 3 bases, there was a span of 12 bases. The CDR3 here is CASSLGVGGKETQYF. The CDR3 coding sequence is TGCGCCAGCAGCTTGGGTGTGGGCGGTAAAGAGACCCAGTACTTC.

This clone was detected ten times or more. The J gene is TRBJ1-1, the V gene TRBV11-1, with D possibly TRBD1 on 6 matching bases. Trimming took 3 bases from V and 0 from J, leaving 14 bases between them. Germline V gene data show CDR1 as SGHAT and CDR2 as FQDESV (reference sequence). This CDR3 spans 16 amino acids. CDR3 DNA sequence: TGTGCCAGCAGCTTTCCTAGGGACACCCTGAACACTGAAGCTTTCTTT. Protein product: CASSFPRDTLNTEAFF.

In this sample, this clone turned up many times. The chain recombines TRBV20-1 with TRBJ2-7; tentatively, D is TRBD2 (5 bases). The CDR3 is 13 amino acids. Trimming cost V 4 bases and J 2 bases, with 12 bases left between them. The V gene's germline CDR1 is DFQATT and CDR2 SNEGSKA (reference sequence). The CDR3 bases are TGCAGTGCTACCCCGTTAGCGACCTACGAGCAGTACTTC. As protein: CSATPLATYEQYF.

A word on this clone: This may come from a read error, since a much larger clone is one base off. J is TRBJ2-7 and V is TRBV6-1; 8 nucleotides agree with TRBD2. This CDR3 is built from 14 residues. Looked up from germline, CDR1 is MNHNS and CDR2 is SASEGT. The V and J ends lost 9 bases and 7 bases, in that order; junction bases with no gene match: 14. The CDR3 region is CASSYSGTFVEQYF. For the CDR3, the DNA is TGTGCCAGTAGTTATAGCGGGACCTTCGTGGAGCAGTACTTC.

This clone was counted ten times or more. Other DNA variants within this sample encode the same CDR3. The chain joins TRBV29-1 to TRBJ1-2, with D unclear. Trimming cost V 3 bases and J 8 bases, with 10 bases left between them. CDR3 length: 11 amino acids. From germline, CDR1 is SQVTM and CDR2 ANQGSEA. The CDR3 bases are TGCAGCGTTGAGGCCCGCTCAGGCTACACCTTC. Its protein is CSVEARSGYTF.

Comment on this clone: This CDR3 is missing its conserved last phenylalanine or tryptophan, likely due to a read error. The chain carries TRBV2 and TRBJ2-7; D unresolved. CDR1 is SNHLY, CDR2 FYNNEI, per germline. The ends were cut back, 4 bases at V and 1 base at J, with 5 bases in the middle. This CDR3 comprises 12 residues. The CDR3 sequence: CASSVQSYEQYI. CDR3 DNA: TGTGCCAGCAGTGTACAGTCCTACGAGCAGTACATC.

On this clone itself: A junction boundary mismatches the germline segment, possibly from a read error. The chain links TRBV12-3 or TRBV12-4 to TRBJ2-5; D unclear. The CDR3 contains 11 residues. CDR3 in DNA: TGTCCCAGCAGTCTCAGGGAGACCCAGTACTTC. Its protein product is CPSSLRETQYF.

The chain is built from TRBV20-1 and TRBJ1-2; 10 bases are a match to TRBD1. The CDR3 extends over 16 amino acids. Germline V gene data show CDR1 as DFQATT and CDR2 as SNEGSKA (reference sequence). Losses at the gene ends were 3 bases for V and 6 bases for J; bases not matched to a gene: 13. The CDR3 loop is CSARTPGTGEVDGYTF. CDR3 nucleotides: TGCAGTGCTAGGACTCCCGGGACAGGGGAGGTGGATGGCTACACCTTC.